The entry that follows covers one T cell receptor (beta chain) sequence. Its antigen remains unidentified. The data stem from a study of cytomegalovirus exposure and HLA in healthy donors. General observations from the study: The authors enumerated over 150 TCR beta chains as linked to cytomegalovirus.

This table comes from immunoSEQ multiplex PCR, and its TCRdb copy is limited to in-frame clones, with some not included. The table has 82,000 or so clones, 85% to 95% seen once. CDR3 size: 15 residues. CDR1 is SGHTA and CDR2 is FQGNSA in the germline V gene. The V and J ends lost 4 bases and 2 bases, in that order; junction bases with no gene match: 6. The validation cohort, a group of more than 95 subjects, included the donors and was separate from the roughly 670-subject first cohort. This clonotype was obtained from a woman in her late teens or twenties in good health and CMV-seronegative. The sample was PBMCs. The V gene is TRBV7-2, the J gene TRBJ1-1; 8 nucleotides agree with TRBD1. The CDR3 region has the DNA TGTGCCAGCAGCTCAGCAGGGGGCGAAAACACTGAAGCTTTCTTT. Residues: CASSSAGGENTEAFF.